The table lists the clone carrying this T cell receptor beta chain with a few counts. As handled by the study authors: Nucleated cell number was recorded as an estimate derived from reference gene primer amplification. Clones were read by immunoSEQ multiplex PCR, and TCRdb kept only the in-frame ones, dropping some. That table supplies the V and J calls and clone size; D and trimming were determined from the DNA. The data show 200,000 to 250,000 clones, roughly 85% seen once. The sample is drawn from a study of blood T cell repertoires in COVID-19. Study overall: Acute-phase and convalescent COVID-19 samples originated in the United States, Italy and Spain.

Unmatched junction bases numbered 3, after V lost 5 bases and J lost 6 bases. The CDR3 loop spans 14 amino acids. Per the germline V gene, CDR1 is SGHNT and CDR2 is YENEEA. The chain links TRBV11-3 to TRBJ2-2; 10 bases align to TRBD1. The clonotype was recovered from a woman younger than 30 who had recovered from COVID-19. Sequencing used peripheral blood. The CDR3 here is CASSPGQGAGELFF. The CDR3 DNA sequence: TGTGCCAGCAGCCCAGGACAGGGGGCCGGGGAGCTGTTTTTT. The entire variable domain, with the rest obtained from reference TRBV11-3 and TRBJ2-2, is as follows: EAGVVQSPRYKIIEKKQPVAFWCNPISGHNTLYWYLQNLGQGPELLIRYENEEAVDDSQLPKDRFSAERLKGVDSTLKIQPAELGDSAVYLCASSPGQGAGELFFGEGSRLTVL.